This is a list of T cell receptor beta chains from one sample in a study of T cell changes during pregnancy in multiple sclerosis. Method: immunoSEQ multiplex PCR; TCRdb's copy keeps in-frame clones and lacks some. The table has 100,000 to 150,000 clones, 85% to 95% seen once. The sequenced sample was peripheral blood, obtained before pregnancy. Every receptor here comes from a female donor with multiple sclerosis, enrolled in a pregnancy study. Each CDR3 is given with its conserved first and last residue. The D gene is left open where the match is weak. Clone size is shown for a subset of rows, as once, few, many or a class of expanded clone.

TRBJ2-7	TRBV6-5	.	TRBD2	CASRAGGFYEQYF	TGTGCCAGCAGGGCGGGGGGGTTCTACGAGCAGTACTTC
TRBJ2-5	TRBV9	.	TRBD2	CASSDPREGRETQYF	TGTGCCAGCAGCGATCCCCGGGAGGGGCGGGAGACCCAGTACTTC
TRBJ2-3	TRBV6-6	.	TRBD1	CASSYRDRATDTQYF	TGTGCCAGCAGTTACAGGGACAGGGCCACAGATACGCAGTATTTT
TRBJ2-1	TRBV2	.	TRBD1	CASSRDRSSYNEQFF	TGTGCCAGCAGTCGGGACAGAAGCTCCTACAATGAGCAGTTCTTC
TRBJ2-2	TRBV7-9	once	.	CASSLSRGREGGELFF	TGTGCCAGCAGCTTATCCAGGGGCAGGGAAGGCGGGGAGCTGTTTTTT
TRBJ2-7	TRBV5-4	.	.	CASNMGGSTYEQYF	TGTGCCAGCAATATGGGGGGTTCGACCTACGAGCAGTACTTC
TRBJ2-2	TRBV27	.	TRBD1	CASSSNRDRGTGELFF	TGTGCCAGCAGTTCGAACCGGGACAGGGGGACCGGGGAGCTGTTTTTT
TRBJ2-1	TRBV28	.	TRBD2	CASSSIAGALYNEQFF	TGTGCCAGCAGTTCTATAGCGGGAGCGCTCTACAATGAGCAGTTCTTC
TRBJ1-1	TRBV6-5	.	.	CASSVRAETEAFF	TGTGCCAGCAGTGTCAGGGCCGAGACTGAAGCTTTCTTT
TRBJ1-2	TRBV5-4	.	.	CASSSGTNNNYGYTF	TGTGCCAGCAGCTCGGGGACAAACAATAACTATGGCTACACCTTC
TRBJ2-2	TRBV14	.	TRBD1	CASSQMGQGYTGELFF	TGTGCCAGCAGCCAAATGGGACAGGGGTACACCGGGGAGCTGTTTTTT
TRBJ1-1	TRBV19	.	.	CASSTQGVTEAFF	TGTGCCAGTAGTACCCAGGGCGTCACTGAAGCTTTCTTT
TRBJ2-3	TRBV29-1	.	.	CSVVSRVGTDTQYF	TGCAGCGTTGTATCGCGGGTGGGCACAGATACGCAGTATTTT
TRBJ2-7	TRBV10-1	few	.	CASSESGGKQYF	TGCGCCAGCAGTGAGAGTGGCGGCAAGCAGTACTTC
TRBJ1-1	TRBV19	.	TRBD1	CASNINAGGNTEAFF	TGTGCCAGTAATATTAATGCAGGGGGGAACACTGAAGCTTTCTTT
TRBJ1-2	TRBV27	.	.	CASSSLPREGYTF	TGTGCCAGCAGTTCCCTGCCACGGGAAGGCTACACCTTC
TRBJ2-3	TRBV5-4	.	.	CASSLGFSTDTQYF	TGTGCCAGCAGCTTGGGTTTTAGTACAGATACGCAGTATTTT
TRBJ2-1	TRBV6-1	.	TRBD1	CASSAGTGRFNEQFF	TGTGCCAGCAGCGCCGGGACAGGGAGGTTCAATGAGCAGTTCTTC
TRBJ1-2	TRBV25-1	.	TRBD1	CASSADRGGNYGYTF	TGTGCCAGCAGTGCGGACAGGGGAGGTAACTATGGCTACACCTTC
TRBJ2-7	TRBV7-8	.	TRBD1	CASSLGGTGVGEQYF	TGTGCCAGCAGCTTAGGCGGGACAGGGGTAGGCGAGCAGTACTTC
TRBJ2-1	TRBV7-2	once	.	CASSGRWAQNEQFF	TGTGCCAGCAGCGGGAGGTGGGCGCAGAATGAGCAGTTCTTC
TRBJ1-5	TRBV30	.	TRBD1	CAWNTGVNQPQHF	TGTGCCTGGAATACAGGGGTCAATCAGCCCCAGCATTTT
TRBJ1-4	TRBV30	.	TRBD1	CAGTGGSEKLFF	TGTGCCGGTACAGGGGGAAGTGAAAAACTGTTTTTT
TRBJ2-2	TRBV5-4	.	TRBD1	CASSHPRTGGTGELFF	TGTGCCAGCAGCCACCCACGAACAGGGGGGACCGGGGAGCTGTTTTTT
TRBJ2-7	TRBV9	.	.	CASSVGGRAGGGHEQYF	TGTGCCAGCAGCGTAGGGGGTAGGGCCGGAGGTGGCCACGAGCAGTACTTC
TRBJ2-1	TRBV15	.	.	CATSRVPIMNEQFF	TGTGCCACCAGCAGAGTCCCTATTATGAATGAGCAGTTCTTC
TRBJ1-2	TRBV28	.	TRBD1	CASSARTGGYGYTF	TGTGCCAGCAGTGCCCGGACAGGGGGTTATGGCTACACCTTC
TRBJ1-2	TRBV7-8	.	TRBD1	CASSPGQGRFNYGYTF	TGTGCCAGCAGCCCGGGACAGGGGCGGTTTAACTATGGCTACACCTTC
TRBJ1-1	TRBV19	.	TRBD1	CASSRTGGGGTEAFF	TGTGCCAGTAGTAGAACAGGGGGCGGCGGCACTGAAGCTTTCTTT
TRBJ2-3	TRBV4-1	.	TRBD2	CASSTRLAGRTDTQYF	TGCGCCAGCAGCACGCGACTAGCGGGAAGGACAGATACGCAGTATTTT
TRBJ1-4	TRBV5-8	.	.	CASSPIRRRFEKLFF	TGTGCCAGCAGCCCCATTCGGAGGCGTTTTGAAAAACTGTTTTTT
TRBJ2-7	TRBV5-1	.	.	CASRRGGDRGYEQYF	TGCGCCAGCCGGCGGGGGGGGGACAGGGGCTACGAGCAGTACTTC
TRBJ2-1	TRBV30	.	.	CAWSKTISYNEQFF	TGTGCCTGGAGTAAGACAATCTCCTACAATGAGCAGTTCTTC
TRBJ2-1	TRBV5-1	.	TRBD2	CASSQASGGGINEQFF	TGCGCCAGCAGCCAAGCTAGCGGCGGGGGGATCAATGAGCAGTTCTTC
TRBJ1-4	TRBV6-6	.	.	CASSTPSTGSSEKLFF	TGTGCCAGCAGTACCCCTTCGACAGGAAGTTCTGAAAAACTGTTTTTT
TRBJ2-7	TRBV12-5	.	.	CASGPFHRELLHEQYF	TGTGCTAGTGGTCCCTTCCACAGGGAACTTTTACACGAGCAGTACTTC
TRBJ2-3	TRBV9	.	.	CASSVDGNTDTQYF	TGTGCCAGCAGCGTCGACGGGAACACAGATACGCAGTATTTT
TRBJ2-7	TRBV6-6	.	.	CAAAPGDSSKKQYF	TGTGCTGCGGCTCCCGGGGATAGTTCGAAGAAGCAGTACTTC
TRBJ1-2	TRBV5-4	.	.	CASSLDGEGYTF	TGTGCCAGCAGCTTGGACGGGGAAGGCTACACCTTC
TRBJ2-7	TRBV7-9	.	TRBD1	CASSWTTGGISHEQYF	TGTGCCAGCAGCTGGACCACAGGGGGCATAAGCCACGAGCAGTACTTC
TRBJ2-7	TRBV5-8	.	TRBD1	CASSLVGTGVYEQYF	TGTGCCAGCAGCTTGGTGGGGACAGGGGTGTACGAGCAGTACTTC
TRBJ2-5	TRBV9	few	TRBD1	CASSVGDREETQYF	TGTGCCAGCAGCGTAGGGGACAGGGAAGAGACCCAGTACTTC